This TCR beta chain was retrieved from a study of blood T cells in healthy people across ages. Study-wide results and limits: Strong correlation linked observed beta diversity and percent naive T cells. The fall in TCR beta diversity per million T cells was roughly linear with age. Long-lived and aged donors differed, with more naive CD4+ cells and higher diversity in the long-lived.

Every donor gave roughly 9.2 milliliters of peripheral blood. The V gene's germline CDR1 is DFQATT and CDR2 SNEGSKA (reference sequence). V lost 1 base, J lost 2 bases, and 11 bases lay in between. The CDR3 contains 14 residues. This clonotype was observed many times. Antigen: not known. Through a sample-barcoded 5' primer and a J-beta primer mix, a second PCR was run for roughly 7 to 12 cycles. In TCRdb, the 5' RACE reads were re-called with MiXCR into one record per CDR3 protein. Of 850,000 to 950,000 distinct CDR3 sequences listed, less than 35% are singletons. Sequenced: blood. The rearrangement links TRBV20-1 to TRBJ1-2; D remains ambiguous. The clonotype comes from a woman older than 75 in good health. The CDR3 DNA sequence: TGCAGTGCTAGAGTGAACAGAGGGAACTATGGCTACACCTTC. Translating gives CSARVNRGNYGYTF.